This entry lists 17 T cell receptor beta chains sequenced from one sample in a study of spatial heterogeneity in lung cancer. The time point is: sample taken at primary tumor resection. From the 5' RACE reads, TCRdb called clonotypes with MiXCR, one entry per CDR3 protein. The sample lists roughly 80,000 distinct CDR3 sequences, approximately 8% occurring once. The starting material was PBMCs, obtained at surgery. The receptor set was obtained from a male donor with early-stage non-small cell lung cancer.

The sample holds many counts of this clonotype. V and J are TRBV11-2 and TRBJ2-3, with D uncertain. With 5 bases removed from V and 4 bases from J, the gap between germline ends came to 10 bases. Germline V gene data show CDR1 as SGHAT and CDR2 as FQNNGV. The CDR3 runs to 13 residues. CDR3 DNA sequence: TGTGCCAGCAGCCCCGACCCGGCAGATACGCAGTATTTT. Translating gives CASSPDPADTQYF.

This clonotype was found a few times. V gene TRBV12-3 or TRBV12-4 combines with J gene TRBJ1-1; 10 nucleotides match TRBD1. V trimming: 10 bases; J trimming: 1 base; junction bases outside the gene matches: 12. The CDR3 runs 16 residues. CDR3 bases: TGTGCCACCCGTCCGACAGGGGGCTTACGGAACACTGAAGCTTTCTTT. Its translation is CATRPTGGLRNTEAFF.

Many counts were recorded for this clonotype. CDR3 bases: TGTGCCAGCAGCTTAGCAGGAGACCATCAGCCCCAGCATTTT. Translation: CASSLAGDHQPQHF. The chain has TRBV7-9 and TRBJ1-5; D is unclear. The CDR3 has 14 amino acids. Germline assignment: CDR1 SEHNR and CDR2 FQNEAQ (reference sequence). V lost 0 bases and J 5 bases, leaving 8 bases between the germline ends.

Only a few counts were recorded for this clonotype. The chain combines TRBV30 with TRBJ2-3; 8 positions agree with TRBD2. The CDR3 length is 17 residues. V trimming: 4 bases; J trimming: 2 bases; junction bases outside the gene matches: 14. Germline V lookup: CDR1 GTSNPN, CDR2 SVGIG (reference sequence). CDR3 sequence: CAWKSGILADYTDTQYF. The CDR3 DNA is TGTGCCTGGAAATCGGGTATACTAGCGGATTACACAGATACGCAGTATTTT.

The CDR3 region has the DNA TGTGCCAGCAGCTTGGAGGTATACAATGAGCAGTTCTTC. Its protein product is CASSLEVYNEQFF. The chain links TRBV11-1 to TRBJ2-1, with D tentatively TRBD2 (5 bases). Germline assignment: CDR1 SGHAT and CDR2 FQDESV (reference sequence). The CDR3 spans 13 residues. Trimming removed 3 bases from V and 4 bases from J, with 7 bases in between.

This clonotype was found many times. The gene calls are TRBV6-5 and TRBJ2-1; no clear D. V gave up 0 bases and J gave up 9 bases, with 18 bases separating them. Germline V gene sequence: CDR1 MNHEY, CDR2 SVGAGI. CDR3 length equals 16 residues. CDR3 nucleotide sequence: TGTGCCAGCAGTTACTCGTCCGGGTCTAGGCGGAGTGAGCAGTTCTTC. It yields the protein CASSYSSGSRRSEQFF.

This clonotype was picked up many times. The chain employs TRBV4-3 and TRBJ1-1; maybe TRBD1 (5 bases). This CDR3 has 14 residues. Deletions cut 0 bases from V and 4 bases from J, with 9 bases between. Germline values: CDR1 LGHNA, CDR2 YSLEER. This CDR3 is CASSQDYQGTEAFF. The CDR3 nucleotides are TGCGCCAGCAGCCAAGATTATCAGGGCACTGAAGCTTTCTTT.

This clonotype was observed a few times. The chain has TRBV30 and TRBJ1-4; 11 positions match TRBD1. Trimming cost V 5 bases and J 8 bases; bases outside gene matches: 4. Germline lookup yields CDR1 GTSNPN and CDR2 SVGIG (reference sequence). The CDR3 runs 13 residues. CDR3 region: CAWLGQGGEKLFF. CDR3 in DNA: TGTGCCTGGTTGGGACAGGGGGGCGAAAAACTGTTTTTT.

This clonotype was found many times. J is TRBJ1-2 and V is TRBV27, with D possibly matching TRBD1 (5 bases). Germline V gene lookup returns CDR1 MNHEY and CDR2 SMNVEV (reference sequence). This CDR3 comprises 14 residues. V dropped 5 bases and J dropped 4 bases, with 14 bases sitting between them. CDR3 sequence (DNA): TGTGCCAGCAGTAGGCAGGCGGGGGGCTATGGCTACACCTTC. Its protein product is CASSRQAGGYGYTF.

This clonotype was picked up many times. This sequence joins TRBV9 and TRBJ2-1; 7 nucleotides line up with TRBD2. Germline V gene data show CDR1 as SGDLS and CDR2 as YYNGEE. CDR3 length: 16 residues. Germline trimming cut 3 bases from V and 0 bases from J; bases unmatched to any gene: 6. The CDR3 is CASSGLASSSYNEQFF. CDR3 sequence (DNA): TGTGCCAGCAGCGGACTAGCCTCAAGCTCCTACAATGAGCAGTTCTTC.

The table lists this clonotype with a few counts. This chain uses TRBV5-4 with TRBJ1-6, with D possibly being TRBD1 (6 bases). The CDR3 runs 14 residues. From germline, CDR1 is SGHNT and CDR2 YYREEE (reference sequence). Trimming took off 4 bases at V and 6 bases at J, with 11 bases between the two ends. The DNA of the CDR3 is TGTGCCAGCAGCGCGGACAGCCTTAATTCACCCCTCCACTTT. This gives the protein CASSADSLNSPLHF.

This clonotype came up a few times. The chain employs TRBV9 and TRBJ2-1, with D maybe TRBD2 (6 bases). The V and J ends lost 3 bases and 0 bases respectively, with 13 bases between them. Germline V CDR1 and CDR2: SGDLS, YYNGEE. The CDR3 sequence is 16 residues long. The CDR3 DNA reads TGTGCCAGCAGCGCAACACTAGCCAGCTCCTACAATGAGCAGTTCTTC. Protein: CASSATLASSYNEQFF.

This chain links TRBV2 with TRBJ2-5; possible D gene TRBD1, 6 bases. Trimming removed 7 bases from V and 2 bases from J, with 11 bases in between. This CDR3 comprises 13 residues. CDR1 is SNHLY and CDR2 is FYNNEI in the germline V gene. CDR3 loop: CASNGQRQETQYF. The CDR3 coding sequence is TGTGCCAGCAATGGACAGCGGCAAGAGACCCAGTACTTC.

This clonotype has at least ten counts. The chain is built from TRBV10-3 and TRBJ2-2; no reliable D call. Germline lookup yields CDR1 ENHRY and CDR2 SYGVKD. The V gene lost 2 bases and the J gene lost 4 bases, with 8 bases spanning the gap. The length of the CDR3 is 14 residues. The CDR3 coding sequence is TGTGCCATCAGTGAGAAACCGGGCACCGGGGAGCTGTTTTTT. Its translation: CAISEKPGTGELFF.

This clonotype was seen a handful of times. The CDR3 DNA is TGTGCCAGCAGCCAATTTCAAGACAGGGGAAGTGAAGCTTTCTTT. Its protein is CASSQFQDRGSEAFF. The J gene is TRBJ1-1, the V gene TRBV16; 8 bases fit TRBD1. CDR1 and CDR2 (germline): KGHSY, FQNENV. The CDR3 is 15 amino acids. The junction had 8 bases not matched to a gene; V was cut back by 1 base and J by 7 bases.

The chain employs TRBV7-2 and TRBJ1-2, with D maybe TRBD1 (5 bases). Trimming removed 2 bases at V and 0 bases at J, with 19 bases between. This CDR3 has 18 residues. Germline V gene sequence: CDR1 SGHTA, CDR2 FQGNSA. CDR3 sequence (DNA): TGTGCCAGCAGCTTAATTGTTGCCAGGGTGAAGTCTAACTATGGCTACACCTTC. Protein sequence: CASSLIVARVKSNYGYTF.

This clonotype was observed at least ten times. The CDR3 here is CAILRDWIGELFF. CDR3 bases: TGTGCCATCCTTCGGGATTGGATCGGGGAGCTGTTTTTT. The chain uses TRBV10-3 and TRBJ2-2; tentatively, D is TRBD2 (5 bases). The CDR3 runs to 13 residues. CDR1 is ENHRY, CDR2 SYGVKD, per germline. Trimming shortened V by 8 bases and J by 7 bases, and 14 bases separated the two germline ends.